This passage covers 5 T cell receptor beta chains from one sample sequenced in a study of Graves' ophthalmopathy and Graves' hyperthyroidism. The authors amplified TCR beta CDR3 regions from RNA transcripts. Second-round multiplex PCR came after first-round RT-PCR with HTBI primers. TCRdb re-analysed the multiplex PCR reads in MiXCR, keeping a single row per CDR3 protein. This sample has roughly 13,000 distinct CDR3 sequences, with roughly 50% found just once. Sequences were obtained from peripheral blood. These receptor sequences come from a woman in her twenties or thirties with Graves' ophthalmopathy.

Notes on this clonotype: Relative to the germline gene, one junction end is altered; a read error may explain this. This chain uses TRBV5-1 with TRBJ1-5, with D tentatively TRBD1 (6 bases). The CDR3 length is 15 residues. Germline V gene sequence: CDR1 SGHRS, CDR2 YFSETQ. The CDR3 reads CVSGEGSGVHQPQHF. The DNA for the CDR3 is TGCGTCAGCGGCGAAGGGTCAGGGGTTCATCAGCCCCAGCATTTT.

This clonotype has a handful of counts. The V call is TRBV7-9, the J call TRBJ2-7; the D gene is possibly TRBD1 (5 bases). Germline V lookup: CDR1 SEHNR, CDR2 FQNEAQ (reference sequence). The CDR3 is 14 amino acids. V was pared by 4 bases and J by 1 base, with 11 bases between. This chain's CDR3 is CASSSRQNSYEQYF. The CDR3 DNA reads as TGTGCCAGCAGCTCCAGACAGAATTCCTACGAGCAGTACTTC.

This clonotype was recorded a few times. The chain has TRBV2 and TRBJ2-1, with D possibly TRBD1 on 6 matching bases. This CDR3 has 12 amino acids. Germline CDR1 reads SNHLY; CDR2 reads FYNNEI. Deletions cut 6 bases from V and 9 bases from J, with 12 bases between. Written as DNA, the CDR3 is TGTGCCAGCAGGGCTCAGGGGACTGAGCAGTTCTTC. This sequence encodes CASRAQGTEQFF.

J is TRBJ1-1 and V is TRBV7-8; 8 bases match TRBD1. Losses at the gene ends were 5 bases for V and 0 bases for J; bases not matched to a gene: 5. Germline CDR1 is SGHVS and CDR2 is FQNEAQ. This CDR3 is 15 amino acids long. The CDR3 region has the DNA TGTGCCAGCAGCGCACCGGGACAGGTGAACACTGAAGCTTTCTTT. Translation gives CASSAPGQVNTEAFF.

The chain uses TRBV19 and TRBJ1-3, with D unresolved. Per the germline V gene, CDR1 is LNHDA and CDR2 is SQIVND (reference sequence). V was pared by 3 bases and J by 0 bases, with 9 bases between. The CDR3 is 15 residues long. CDR3 protein: CASSMGRGSGNTIYF. In DNA, the CDR3 is TGTGCCAGTAGTATGGGTCGGGGCTCTGGAAACACCATATATTTT.